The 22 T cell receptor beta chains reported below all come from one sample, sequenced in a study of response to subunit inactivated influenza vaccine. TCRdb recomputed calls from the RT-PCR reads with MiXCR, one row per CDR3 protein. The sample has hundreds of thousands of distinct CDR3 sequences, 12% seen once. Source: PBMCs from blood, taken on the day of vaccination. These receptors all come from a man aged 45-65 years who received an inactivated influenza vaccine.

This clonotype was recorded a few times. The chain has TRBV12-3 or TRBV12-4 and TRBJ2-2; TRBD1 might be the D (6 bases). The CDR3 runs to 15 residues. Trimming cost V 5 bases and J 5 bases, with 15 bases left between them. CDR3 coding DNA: TGTGCCAGCAGTCTACAGGGAAGGAGGACCGGGGAGCTGTTTTTT. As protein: CASSLQGRRTGELFF.

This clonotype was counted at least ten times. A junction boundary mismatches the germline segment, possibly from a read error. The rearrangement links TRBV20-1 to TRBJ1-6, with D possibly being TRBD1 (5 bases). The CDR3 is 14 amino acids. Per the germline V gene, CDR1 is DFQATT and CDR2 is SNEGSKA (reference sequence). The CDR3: CSASQGSSNSPLHF. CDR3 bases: TGCAGTGCTAGCCAGGGATCCTCTAATTCACCCCTCCACTTT.

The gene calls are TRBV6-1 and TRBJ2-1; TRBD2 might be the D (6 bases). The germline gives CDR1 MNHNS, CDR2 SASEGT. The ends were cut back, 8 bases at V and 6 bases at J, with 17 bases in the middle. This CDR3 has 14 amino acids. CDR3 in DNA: TGTGCCAGCGGAGTTGGGGGGTCTCGCAATGAGCAGTTCTTC. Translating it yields CASGVGGSRNEQFF.

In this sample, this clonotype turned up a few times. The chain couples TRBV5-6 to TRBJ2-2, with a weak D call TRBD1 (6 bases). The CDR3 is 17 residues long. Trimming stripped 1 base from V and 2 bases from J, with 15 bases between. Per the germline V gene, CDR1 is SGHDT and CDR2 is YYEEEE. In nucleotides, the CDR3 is TGTGCCAGCAGCTTGCCAACAGGGATTTTTAACACCGGGGAGCTGTTTTTT. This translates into CASSLPTGIFNTGELFF. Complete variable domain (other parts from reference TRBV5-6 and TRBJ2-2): DAGVTQSPTHLIKTRGQQVTLRCSPKSGHDTVSWYQQALGQGPQFIFQYYEEEERQRGNFPDRFSGHQFPNYSSELNVNALLLGDSALYLCASSLPTGIFNTGELFFGEGSRLTVL.

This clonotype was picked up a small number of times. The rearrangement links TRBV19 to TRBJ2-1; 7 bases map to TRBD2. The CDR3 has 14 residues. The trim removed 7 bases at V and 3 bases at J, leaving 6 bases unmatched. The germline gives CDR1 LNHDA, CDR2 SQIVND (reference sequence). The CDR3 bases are TGTGCCAGTAATTGGGTAGCGGGCTACAATGAGCAGTTCTTC. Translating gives CASNWVAGYNEQFF.

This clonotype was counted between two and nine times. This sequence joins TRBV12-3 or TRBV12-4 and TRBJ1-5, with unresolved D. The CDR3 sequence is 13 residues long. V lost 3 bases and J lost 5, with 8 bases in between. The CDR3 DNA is TGTGCCAGCAGTTTGGACGAAGATCAGCCCCAGCATTTT. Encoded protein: CASSLDEDQPQHF.

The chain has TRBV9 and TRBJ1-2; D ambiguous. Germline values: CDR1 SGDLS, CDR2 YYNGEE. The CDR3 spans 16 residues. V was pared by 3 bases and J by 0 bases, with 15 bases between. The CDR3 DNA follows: TGTGCCAGCAGCGCCGGGCCTAATTCCGCTAACTATGGCTACACCTTC. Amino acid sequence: CASSAGPNSANYGYTF.

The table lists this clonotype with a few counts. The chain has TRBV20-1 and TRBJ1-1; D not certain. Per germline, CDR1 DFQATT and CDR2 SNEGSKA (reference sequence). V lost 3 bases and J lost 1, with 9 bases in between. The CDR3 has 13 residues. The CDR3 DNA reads TGCAGTGCTAGTAGTCAGCCGAACACTGAAGCTTTCTTT. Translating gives CSASSQPNTEAFF.

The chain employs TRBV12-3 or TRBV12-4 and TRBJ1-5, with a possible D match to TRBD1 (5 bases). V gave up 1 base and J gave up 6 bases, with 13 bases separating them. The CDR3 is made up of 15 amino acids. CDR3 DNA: TGTGCCAGCAGTTTAGGGGGACCCGAGGGTCAGCCCCAGCATTTT. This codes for CASSLGGPEGQPQHF.

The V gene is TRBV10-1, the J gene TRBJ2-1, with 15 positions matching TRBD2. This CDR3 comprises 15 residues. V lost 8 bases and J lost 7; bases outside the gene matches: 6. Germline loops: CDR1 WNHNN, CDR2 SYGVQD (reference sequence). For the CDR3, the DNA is TGCGCCAGCGCGGGACTAGCGGGGGGCTTAAATGAGCAGTTCTTC. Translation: CASAGLAGGLNEQFF.

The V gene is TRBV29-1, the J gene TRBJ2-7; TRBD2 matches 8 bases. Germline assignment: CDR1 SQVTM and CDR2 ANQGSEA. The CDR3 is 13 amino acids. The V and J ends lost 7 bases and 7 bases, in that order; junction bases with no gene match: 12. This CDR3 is CSASGRNFEEQYF. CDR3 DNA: TGCAGCGCCAGCGGGAGAAACTTTGAAGAGCAGTACTTC.

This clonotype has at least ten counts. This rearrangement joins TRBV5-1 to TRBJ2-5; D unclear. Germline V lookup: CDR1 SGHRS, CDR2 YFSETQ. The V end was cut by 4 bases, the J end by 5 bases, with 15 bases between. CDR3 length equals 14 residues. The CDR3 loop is CASSPLGRRETQYF. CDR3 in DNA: TGCGCCAGCAGCCCCCTTGGCAGACGGGAGACCCAGTACTTC.

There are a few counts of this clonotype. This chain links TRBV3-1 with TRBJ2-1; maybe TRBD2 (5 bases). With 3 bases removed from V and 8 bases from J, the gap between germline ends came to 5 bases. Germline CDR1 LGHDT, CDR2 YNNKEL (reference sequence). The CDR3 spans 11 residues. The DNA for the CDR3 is TGTGCCAGCAGCCAGAGGGATGAGCAGTTCTTC. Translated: CASSQRDEQFF.

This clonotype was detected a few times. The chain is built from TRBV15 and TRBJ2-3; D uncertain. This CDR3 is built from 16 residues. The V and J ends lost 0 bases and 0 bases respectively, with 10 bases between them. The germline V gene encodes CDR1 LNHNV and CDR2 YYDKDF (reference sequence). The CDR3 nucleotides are TGTGCCACCAGCAGAGATTTCGGATTCAGCACAGATACGCAGTATTTT. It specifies CATSRDFGFSTDTQYF.

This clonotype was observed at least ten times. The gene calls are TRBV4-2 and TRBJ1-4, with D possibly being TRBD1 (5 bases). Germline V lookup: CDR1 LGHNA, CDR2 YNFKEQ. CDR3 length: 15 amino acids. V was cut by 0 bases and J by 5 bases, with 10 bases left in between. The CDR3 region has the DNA TGTGCCAGCAGCCAAGAAGGGGACTCCAATGAAAAACTGTTTTTT. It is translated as CASSQEGDSNEKLFF.

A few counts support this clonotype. This chain's CDR3 is CASSLDRANIQYF. The CDR3, as DNA: TGTGCCAGCAGCTTAGACAGGGCAAACATTCAGTACTTC. The V gene is TRBV7-6, the J gene TRBJ2-4, with a weak D call TRBD1 (6 bases). CDR1 and CDR2 (germline): SGHVS, FNYEAQ. V lost 1 base and J lost 6, with 7 bases in between. The CDR3 spans 13 residues.

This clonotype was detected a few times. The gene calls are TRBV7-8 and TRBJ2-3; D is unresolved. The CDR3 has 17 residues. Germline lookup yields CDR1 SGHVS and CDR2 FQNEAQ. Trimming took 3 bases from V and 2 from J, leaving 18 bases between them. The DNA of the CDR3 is TGTGCCAGCAGCTTCTCTGGCCTCGAAACCCCCACAGATACGCAGTATTTT. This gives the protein CASSFSGLETPTDTQYF.

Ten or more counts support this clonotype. This CDR3 reads CASSHGTGLAGELFF. CDR3 DNA sequence: TGCGCCAGCAGCCACGGGACAGGATTGGCCGGGGAGCTGTTTTTT. The chain employs TRBV4-3 and TRBJ2-2; 8 bases are shared with TRBD1. The length of the CDR3 is 15 residues. Germline loops: CDR1 LGHNA, CDR2 YSLEER. V was clipped by 3 bases and J by 6 bases; unmatched bases: 6.

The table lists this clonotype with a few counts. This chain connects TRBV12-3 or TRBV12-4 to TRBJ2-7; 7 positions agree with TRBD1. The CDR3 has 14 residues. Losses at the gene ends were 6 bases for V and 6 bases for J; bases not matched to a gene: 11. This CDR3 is CASSRRQGLFEQYF. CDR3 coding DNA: TGTGCCAGCAGCCGTCGACAGGGTTTGTTCGAGCAGTACTTC.

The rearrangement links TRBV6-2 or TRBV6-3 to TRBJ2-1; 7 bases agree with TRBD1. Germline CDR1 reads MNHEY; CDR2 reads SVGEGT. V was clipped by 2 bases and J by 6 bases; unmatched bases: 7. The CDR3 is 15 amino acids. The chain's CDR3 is CASSYGQENTNEQFF. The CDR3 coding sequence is TGTGCCAGCAGTTACGGACAGGAGAACACCAATGAGCAGTTCTTC.

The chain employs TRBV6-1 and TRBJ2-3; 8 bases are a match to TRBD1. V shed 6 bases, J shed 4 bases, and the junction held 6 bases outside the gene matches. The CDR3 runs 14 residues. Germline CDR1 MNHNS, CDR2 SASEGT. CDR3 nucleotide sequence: TGTGCCAGCAGCCGGACAGGGATGGCAGATACGCAGTATTTT. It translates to CASSRTGMADTQYF.

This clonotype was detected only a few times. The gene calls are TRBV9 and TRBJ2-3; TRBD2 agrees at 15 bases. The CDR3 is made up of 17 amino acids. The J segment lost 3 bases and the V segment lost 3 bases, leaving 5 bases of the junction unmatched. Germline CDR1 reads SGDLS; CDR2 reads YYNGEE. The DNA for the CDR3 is TGTGCCAGCAGCGCAACGGGGACTAGCGGGAGGACAGATACGCAGTATTTT. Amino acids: CASSATGTSGRTDTQYF.